This T cell receptor (beta chain) was captured in a study of blood T cell repertoires in COVID-19. The CDR3 is made up of 15 amino acids. The V gene's germline CDR1 is LGHDT and CDR2 YNNKEL (reference sequence). Trimming left V 0 bases short and J 3 bases short, with 9 bases between. TCRdb keeps only in-frame clones here, not all; method: immunoSEQ multiplex PCR. The data contain about 670,000 clones, approximately 90% of them singletons. The rearrangement uses TRBV3-1 (or the pseudogene TRBV3-2) and TRBJ1-5; D is ambiguous. The sample taken for sequencing was peripheral blood. The receptor was derived from a young woman with acute or convalescent COVID-19. This CDR3 reads CASSQDTSYNQPQHF. In DNA form, the CDR3 reads TGTGCCAGCAGCCAAGACACAAGTTACAATCAGCCCCAGCATTTT.